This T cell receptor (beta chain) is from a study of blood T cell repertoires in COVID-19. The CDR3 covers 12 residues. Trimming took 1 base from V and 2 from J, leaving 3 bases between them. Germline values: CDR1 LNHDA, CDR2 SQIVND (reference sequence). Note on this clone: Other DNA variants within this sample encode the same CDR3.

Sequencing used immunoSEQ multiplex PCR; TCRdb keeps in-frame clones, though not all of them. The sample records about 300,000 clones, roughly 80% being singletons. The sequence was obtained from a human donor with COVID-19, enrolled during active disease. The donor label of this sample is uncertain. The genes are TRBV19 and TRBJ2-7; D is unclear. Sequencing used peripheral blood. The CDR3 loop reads CASSIGAYEQYF. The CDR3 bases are TGTGCCAGTAGTATAGGAGCCTACGAGCAGTACTTC.